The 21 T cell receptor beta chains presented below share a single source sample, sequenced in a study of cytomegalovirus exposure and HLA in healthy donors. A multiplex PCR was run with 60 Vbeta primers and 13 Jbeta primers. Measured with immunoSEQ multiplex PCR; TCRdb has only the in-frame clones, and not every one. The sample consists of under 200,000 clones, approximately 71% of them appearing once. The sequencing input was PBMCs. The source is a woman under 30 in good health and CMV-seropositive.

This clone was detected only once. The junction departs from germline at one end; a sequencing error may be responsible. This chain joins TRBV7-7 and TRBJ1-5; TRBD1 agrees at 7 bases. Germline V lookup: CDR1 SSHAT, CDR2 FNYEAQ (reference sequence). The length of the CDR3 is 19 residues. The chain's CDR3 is CASSLRNIKGGAGLQPQHF. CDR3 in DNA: TGTGCTAGCAGCTTGAGAAATATTAAAGGGGGCGCGGGCCTTCAGCCCCAGCATTTT. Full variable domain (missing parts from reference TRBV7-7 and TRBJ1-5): GAGVSQSPRYKVTKRGQDVTLRCDPISSHATLYWYQQALGQGPEFLTYFNYEAQPDKSGLPSDRFSAERPEGSISTLTIQRTEQRDSAMYRCASSLRNIKGGAGLQPQHFGDGTRLSIL.

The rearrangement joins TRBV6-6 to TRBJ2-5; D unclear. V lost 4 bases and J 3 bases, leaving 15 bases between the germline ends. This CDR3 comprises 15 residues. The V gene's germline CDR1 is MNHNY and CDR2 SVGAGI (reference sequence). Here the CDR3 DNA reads TGTGCCAGCAGTTTGAGAGTAACTCGTAAAGAGACCCAGTACTTC. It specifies CASSLRVTRKETQYF.

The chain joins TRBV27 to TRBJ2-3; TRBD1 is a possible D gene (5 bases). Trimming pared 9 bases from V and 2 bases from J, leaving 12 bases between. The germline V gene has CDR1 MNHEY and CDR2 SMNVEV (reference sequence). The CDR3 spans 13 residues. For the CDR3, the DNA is TGTGCCAGGGTCAGGGTTTCCACAGATACGCAGTATTTT. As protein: CARVRVSTDTQYF.

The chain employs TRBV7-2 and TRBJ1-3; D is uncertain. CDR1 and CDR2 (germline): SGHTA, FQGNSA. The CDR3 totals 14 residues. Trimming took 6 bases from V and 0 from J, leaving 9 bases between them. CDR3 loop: CASRPQSSGNTIYF. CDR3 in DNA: TGTGCCAGCAGACCACAAAGCTCTGGAAACACCATATATTTT.

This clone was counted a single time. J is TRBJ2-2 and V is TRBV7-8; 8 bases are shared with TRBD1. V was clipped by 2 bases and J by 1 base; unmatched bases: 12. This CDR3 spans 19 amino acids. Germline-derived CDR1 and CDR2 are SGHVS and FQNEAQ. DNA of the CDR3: TGTGCCAGCAGCTTAAATCTTCCGCAGGGGGCCTGGAACACCGGGGAGCTGTTTTTT. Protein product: CASSLNLPQGAWNTGELFF. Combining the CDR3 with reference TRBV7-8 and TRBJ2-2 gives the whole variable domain GAGVSQSPRYKVAKRGQDVALRCDPISGHVSLFWYQQALGQGPEFLTYFQNEAQLDKSGLPSDRFFAERPEGSVSTLKIQRTQQEDSAVYLCASSLNLPQGAWNTGELFFGEGSRLTVL.

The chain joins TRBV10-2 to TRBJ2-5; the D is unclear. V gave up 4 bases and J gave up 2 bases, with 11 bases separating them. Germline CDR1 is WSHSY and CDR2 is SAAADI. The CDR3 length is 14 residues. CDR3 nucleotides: TGCGCCAGCAGTGCCATTTCGGAGCAAGAGACCCAGTACTTC. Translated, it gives CASSAISEQETQYF.

The CDR3 loop reads CASSRRLDRGTRHNQPQHF. The DNA for the CDR3 is TGCGCCAGCAGCCGACGACTGGACAGGGGCACGAGACACAATCAGCCCCAGCATTTT. This sequence joins TRBV4-3 and TRBJ1-5; TRBD1 aligns across 9 bases. CDR3 length equals 19 residues. V lost 4 bases, J lost 3 bases, and 16 bases stayed unmatched. CDR1 is LGHNA, CDR2 YSLEER, per germline.

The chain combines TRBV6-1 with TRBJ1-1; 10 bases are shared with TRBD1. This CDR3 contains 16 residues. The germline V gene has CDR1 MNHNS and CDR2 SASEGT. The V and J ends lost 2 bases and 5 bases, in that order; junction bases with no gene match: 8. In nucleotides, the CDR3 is TGTGCCAGCAGTGAATTCGGGACAGGGGCTAGGACTGAAGCTTTCTTT. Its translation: CASSEFGTGARTEAFF.

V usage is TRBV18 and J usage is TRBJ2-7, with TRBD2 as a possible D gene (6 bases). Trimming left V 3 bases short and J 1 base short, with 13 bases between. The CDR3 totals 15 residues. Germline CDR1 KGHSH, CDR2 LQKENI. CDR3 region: CASSPGTYPSYEQYF. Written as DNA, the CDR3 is TGTGCCAGCTCACCCGGGACTTACCCTTCCTACGAGCAGTACTTC.

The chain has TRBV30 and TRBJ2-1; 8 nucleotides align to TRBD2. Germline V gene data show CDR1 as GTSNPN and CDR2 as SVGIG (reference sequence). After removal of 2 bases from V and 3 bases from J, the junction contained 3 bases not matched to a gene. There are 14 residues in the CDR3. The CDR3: CAWSLTSGYNEQFF. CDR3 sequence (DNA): TGTGCCTGGAGTCTAACTAGCGGCTACAATGAGCAGTTCTTC.

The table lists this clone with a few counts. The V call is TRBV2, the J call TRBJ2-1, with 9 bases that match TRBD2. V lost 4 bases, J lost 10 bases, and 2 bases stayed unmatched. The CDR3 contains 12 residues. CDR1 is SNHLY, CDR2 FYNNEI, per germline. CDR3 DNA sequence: TGTGCCAGCAGTGGACTAGCGGAGGAGCAGTTCTTC. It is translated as CASSGLAEEQFF.

CDR3 sequence: CAWSAGTGSWGYTF. CDR3 in DNA: TGTGCCTGGAGCGCCGGGACAGGGTCGTGGGGCTACACCTTC. The rearrangement joins TRBV30 to TRBJ1-2, with 9 bases fitting TRBD1. The CDR3 totals 14 residues. J was trimmed by 8 bases and V by 3 bases; bases with no gene match: 10. The germline gives CDR1 GTSNPN, CDR2 SVGIG (reference sequence).

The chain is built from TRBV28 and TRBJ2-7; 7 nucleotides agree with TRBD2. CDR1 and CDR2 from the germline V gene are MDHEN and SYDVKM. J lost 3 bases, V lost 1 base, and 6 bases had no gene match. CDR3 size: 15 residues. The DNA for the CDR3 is TGTGCCAGCAGTTTATTTGAGACTAGCAGCTACGAGCAGTACTTC. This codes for CASSLFETSSYEQYF.

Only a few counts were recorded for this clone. Written as DNA, the CDR3 is TGTGCCAGCAGCCCACCTCCCGGGAATGAAAAACTGTTTTTT. Its translation: CASSPPPGNEKLFF. The rearrangement uses TRBV7-9 and TRBJ1-4; D gene uncertain. Germline loops: CDR1 SEHNR, CDR2 FQNEAQ (reference sequence). V gave up 5 bases and J gave up 5 bases, with 12 bases separating them. There are 14 residues in the CDR3.

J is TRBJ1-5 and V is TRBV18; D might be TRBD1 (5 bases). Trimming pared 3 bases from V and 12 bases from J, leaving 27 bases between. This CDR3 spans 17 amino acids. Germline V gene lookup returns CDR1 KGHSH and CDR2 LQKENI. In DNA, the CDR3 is TGTGCCAGCTCACCTCTGGCCGGACGCGAAGGTTCTCAGGGCCAGCATTTT. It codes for CASSPLAGREGSQGQHF.

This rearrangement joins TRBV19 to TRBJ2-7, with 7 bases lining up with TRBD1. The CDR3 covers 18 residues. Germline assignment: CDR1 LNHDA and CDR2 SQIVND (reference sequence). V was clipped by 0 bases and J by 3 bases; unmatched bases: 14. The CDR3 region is CASSIDYLGDRSIYEQYF. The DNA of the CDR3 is TGTGCCAGTAGTATAGATTACCTCGGGGACAGATCTATCTACGAGCAGTACTTC.

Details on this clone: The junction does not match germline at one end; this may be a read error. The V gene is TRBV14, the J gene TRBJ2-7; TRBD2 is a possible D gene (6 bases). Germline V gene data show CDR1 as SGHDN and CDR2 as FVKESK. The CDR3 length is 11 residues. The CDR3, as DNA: TGTGCCAGCAGCCCCCGACTAGTACTACCCTTC. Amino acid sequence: CASSPRLVLPF.

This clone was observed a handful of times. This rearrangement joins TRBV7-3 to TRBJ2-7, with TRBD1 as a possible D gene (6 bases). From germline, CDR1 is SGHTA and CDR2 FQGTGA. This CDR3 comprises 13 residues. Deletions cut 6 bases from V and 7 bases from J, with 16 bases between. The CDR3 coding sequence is TGTGCCAGCAGTGTACAGGGTTCGGGGGAGCAGTACTTC. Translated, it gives CASSVQGSGEQYF.

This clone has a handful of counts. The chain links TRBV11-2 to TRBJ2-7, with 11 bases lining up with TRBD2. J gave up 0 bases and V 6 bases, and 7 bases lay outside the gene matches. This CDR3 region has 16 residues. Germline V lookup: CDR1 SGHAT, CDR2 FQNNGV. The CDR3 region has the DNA TGTGCCAGCAGGCCCGCGGGACTAGCGGTCTCCTACGAGCAGTACTTC. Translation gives CASRPAGLAVSYEQYF.

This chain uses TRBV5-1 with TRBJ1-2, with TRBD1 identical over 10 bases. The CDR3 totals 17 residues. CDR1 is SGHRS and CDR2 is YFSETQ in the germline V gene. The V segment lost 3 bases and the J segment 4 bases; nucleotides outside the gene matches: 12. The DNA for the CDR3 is TGCGCCAGCAGCTCAAAGTGGACAGGGGGAGACTTCTATGGCTACACCTTC. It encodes CASSSKWTGGDFYGYTF.

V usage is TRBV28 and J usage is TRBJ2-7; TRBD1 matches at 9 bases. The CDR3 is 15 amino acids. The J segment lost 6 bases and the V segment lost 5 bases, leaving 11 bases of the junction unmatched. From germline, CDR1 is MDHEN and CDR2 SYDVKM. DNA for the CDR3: TGTGCCAGCAGTACTGCCGGGACAGGGAGGAGCGAGCAGTACTTC. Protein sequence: CASSTAGTGRSEQYF.